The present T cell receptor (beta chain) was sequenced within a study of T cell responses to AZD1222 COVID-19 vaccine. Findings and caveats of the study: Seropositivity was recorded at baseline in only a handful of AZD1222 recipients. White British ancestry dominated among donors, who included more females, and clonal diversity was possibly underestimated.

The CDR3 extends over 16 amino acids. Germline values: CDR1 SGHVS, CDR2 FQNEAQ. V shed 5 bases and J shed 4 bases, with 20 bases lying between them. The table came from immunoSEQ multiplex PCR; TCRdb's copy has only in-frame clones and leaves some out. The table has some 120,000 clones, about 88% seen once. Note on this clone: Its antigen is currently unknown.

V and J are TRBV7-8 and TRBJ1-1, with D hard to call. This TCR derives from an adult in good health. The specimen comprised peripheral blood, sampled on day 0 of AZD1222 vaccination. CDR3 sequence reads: CASSGRAASDGTEAFF. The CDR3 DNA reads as TGTGCCAGCAGCGGCCGGGCCGCCTCTGACGGCACTGAAGCTTTCTTT.